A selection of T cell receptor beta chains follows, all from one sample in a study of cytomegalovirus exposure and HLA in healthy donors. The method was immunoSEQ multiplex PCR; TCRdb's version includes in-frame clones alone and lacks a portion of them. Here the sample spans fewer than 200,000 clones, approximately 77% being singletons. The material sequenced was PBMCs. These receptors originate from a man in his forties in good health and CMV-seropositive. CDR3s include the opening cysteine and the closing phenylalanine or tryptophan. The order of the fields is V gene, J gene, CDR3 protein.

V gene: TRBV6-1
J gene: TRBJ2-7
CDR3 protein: CASNTDILSYEQYF

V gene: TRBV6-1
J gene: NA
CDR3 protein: CASSEAAQGLDEQYF

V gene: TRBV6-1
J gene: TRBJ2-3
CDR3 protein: CASSERWGTSTDTQYF

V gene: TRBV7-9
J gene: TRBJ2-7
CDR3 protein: CASSPGQGSLYEQYF

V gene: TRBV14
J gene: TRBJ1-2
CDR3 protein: CASSQDGYGYTF

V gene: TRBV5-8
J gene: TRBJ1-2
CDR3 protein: CASSRPGWGYTF

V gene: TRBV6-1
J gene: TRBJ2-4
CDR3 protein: CASSDRTDIQYF

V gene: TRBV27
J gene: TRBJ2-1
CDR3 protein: CASEDRGGLNEQFF

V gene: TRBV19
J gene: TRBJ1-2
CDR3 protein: CASSIGQTYGYTF

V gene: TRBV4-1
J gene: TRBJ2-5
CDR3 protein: CASSQEGTSEQETQYF

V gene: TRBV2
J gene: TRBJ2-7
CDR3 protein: CASSLDKPYEQYF

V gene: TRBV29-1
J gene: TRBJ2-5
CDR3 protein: CSVSKRLVTETQYF

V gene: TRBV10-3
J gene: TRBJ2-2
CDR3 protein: CAISTGTSGAGTGELFF

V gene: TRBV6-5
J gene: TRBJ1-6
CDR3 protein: CASIGVINSPLHF

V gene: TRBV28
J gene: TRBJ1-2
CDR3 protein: CASSLLGRTGNGYTF

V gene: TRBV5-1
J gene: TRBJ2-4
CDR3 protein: CASSLDRSGRDKNIQYF

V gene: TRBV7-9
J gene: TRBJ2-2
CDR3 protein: CASSLVRGTGELFF

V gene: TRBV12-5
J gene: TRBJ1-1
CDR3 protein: CASGLVGRGHLMNTEAFF

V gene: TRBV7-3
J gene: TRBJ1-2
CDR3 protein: CASSQSTGGEVYGYTF

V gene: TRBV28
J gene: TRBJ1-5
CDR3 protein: CASSGEGGVQPQHF

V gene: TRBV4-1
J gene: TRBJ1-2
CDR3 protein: CASSQARWDSNYGYTF

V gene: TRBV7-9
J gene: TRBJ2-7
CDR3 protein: CASSTSSGSYEQYF

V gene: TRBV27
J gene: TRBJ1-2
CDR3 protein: CASGTRDTNYGYTF

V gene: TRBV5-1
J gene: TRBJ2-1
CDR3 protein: CASSFWTSGRASTYNEQFF

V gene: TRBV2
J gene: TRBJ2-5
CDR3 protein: CASASSRGARGTQYF

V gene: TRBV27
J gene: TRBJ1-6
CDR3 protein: CASGTGVSPLHF

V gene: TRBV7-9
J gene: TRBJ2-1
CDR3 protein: CASSPTYNEQFF

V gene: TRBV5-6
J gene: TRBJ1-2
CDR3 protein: CASSLGAQGNYGYTF

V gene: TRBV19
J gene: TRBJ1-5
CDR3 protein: CASRDRQNQPQHF

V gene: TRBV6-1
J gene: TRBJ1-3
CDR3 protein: CASSALGTGNSGATIYF

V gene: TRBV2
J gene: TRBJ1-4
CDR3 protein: CASKGAGVDNEKLFF

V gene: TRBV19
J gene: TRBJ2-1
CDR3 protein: CASSTGQGVGEQFF

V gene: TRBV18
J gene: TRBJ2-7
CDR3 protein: CASSTGTGAYEQYF

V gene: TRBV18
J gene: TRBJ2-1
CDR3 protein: CASSPSRGGYNEQFF

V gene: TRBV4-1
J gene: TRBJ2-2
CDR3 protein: CASERGRGGPGELFF

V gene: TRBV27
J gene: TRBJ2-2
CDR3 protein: CASSTGGAGELFF

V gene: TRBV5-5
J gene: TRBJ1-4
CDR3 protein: CASSGRGNNEKLFF

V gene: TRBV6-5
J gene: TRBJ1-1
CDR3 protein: CASRRGGTEAFF

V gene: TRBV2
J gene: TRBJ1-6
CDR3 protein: CASSEFGVGASYNSPLHF

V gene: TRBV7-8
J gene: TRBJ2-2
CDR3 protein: CASSPHAGQGGTGELFF

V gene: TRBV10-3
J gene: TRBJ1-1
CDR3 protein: CAVRIRDSNTEAFF

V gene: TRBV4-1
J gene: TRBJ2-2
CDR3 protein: CASSQGGGRNTGELFF

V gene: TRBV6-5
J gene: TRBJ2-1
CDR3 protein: CASSEYSQQFF

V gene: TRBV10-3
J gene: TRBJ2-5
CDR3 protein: CAISEQTQETQYF

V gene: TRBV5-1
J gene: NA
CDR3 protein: CASSLSRSSYEQYF

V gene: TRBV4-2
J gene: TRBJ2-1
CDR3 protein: CASSQDVTSAWNEQFF

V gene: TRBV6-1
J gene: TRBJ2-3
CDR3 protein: CASLRGGRDTQYF

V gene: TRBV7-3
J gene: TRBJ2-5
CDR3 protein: CASSLYGGGETQYF

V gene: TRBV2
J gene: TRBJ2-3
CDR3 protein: CASSMGQGSTDTQYF

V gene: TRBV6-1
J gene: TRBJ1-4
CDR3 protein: CASSAGTGWSEKLFF

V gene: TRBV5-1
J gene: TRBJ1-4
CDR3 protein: CASSWGSGEGSEKLFF